This record concerns one T cell receptor beta chain sequence. Its antigen remains undetermined. Base qualities were left out, and no much larger clone turns up one base away. To demonstrate the VDJtools post-analysis software, TCR beta repertoires were profiled from the peripheral blood of roughly 12 young patients with multiple sclerosis. The multiple sclerosis patients were children and adolescents ranging in age from roughly 6 to 15 years. Library construction relied on PCR. This sample was sequenced with an Illumina HiSeq 2500. Unique molecular identifiers were incorporated into TCR beta cDNA libraries to reduce PCR and sequencing biases. Every 1 to 10 million input T cells yielded approximately 500,000 cDNA molecules, meaning each molecule approximated one T cell. The patient libraries were prepared and sequenced with the same protocol used for the earlier healthy control dataset. Within a given batch, samples were prepared together, multiplexed and sequenced on the same HiSeq lane. Per the source publication's procedure: MIGEC handled the raw barcoded reads, throwing out single-read molecular identifier groups before consensus assembly and CDR3 extraction. Clonotype tables were post-analysed with VDJtools, and diversity was normalized by down-sampling all datasets to the smallest sample size. To correct batch-related cross-sample contamination, repertoire overlap clustering matched CDR3 amino acid sequences but not nucleotide sequences. The raw public reads went through TCRdb reprocessing: fastp at Q25, MiXCR clone calling, in-frame beta chains kept. When rows share a CDR3 protein, they turn into one entry using the most common DNA and genes. These V and J calls are TCRdb output, not the study's own analysis. Across this sample there are about 820,000 distinct CDR3 sequences, with approximately 57% seen only once. The ten top clones hold 4.6% of the sample.

The data were obtained in a study of post-analysis software for immune sequencing data (dated by TCRdb to between 2015 and 2017). General notes on the study: Relapsing-remitting, secondary progressive and progressive-relapsing multiple sclerosis were recorded as disease courses, and subtype annotation was lacking for some patients. The patient repertoires were set against around eleven previously published healthy control repertoires from donors whose ages ranged from about 6 to 26 years. A subset of samples was prepared in parallel using single-end sample barcoding, then pooled and co-amplified after Illumina adapter ligation. The investigation overall reported the following: The multiple sclerosis patient group was slightly younger than the control group. Compared with controls, multiple sclerosis patients had significantly lower normalized Chao1 diversity, a finding suggesting substantial peripheral T-cell clonal expansion. Significantly higher frequencies in patients than in controls were found for about 5 TRBV segments, including TRBV5-6, TRBV5-1 and TRBV20-1. Direct clustering with F measure showed strong co-clustering of samples prepared in the same batch, prompting a batch-effect correction.

A distance of 15 bases separates the germline ends of V and J, which lose 3 bases and 10 bases respectively. Taken from cysteine to phenylalanine, the CDR3 has 12 residues. Of the read, only the CDR3 DNA is kept; its 36 bases are in frame from base 1. According to the germline V gene (reference sequence), CDR1 reads DFQATT and CDR2 reads SNEGSKA. The sequence links TRBV20-1 to TRBJ2-5; the D gene cannot be resolved reliably. The source of this sequence is a girl aged 5 to 17 with multiple sclerosis. Input material: blood. The CDR3 region has the sequence CSASVVVEVQYF. The DNA sequence is as follows: TGCAGTGCTAGTGTGGTAGTCGAGGTCCAGTACTTC.